This T cell receptor beta chain was identified during a study of CD8+CD57+ T cells in acquired aplastic anemia. Whole-study context: The mean DNA yield obtained from sorted CD4+ and CD8+ cells came to approximately 3 ug.

The TCR beta profiling, which covered VDJ combination and CDR3 sequence, was carried out using genomic DNA as the template. TCRdb re-called the reads through MiXCR, storing one row per CDR3 protein. Among approximately 380,000 distinct CDR3 sequences listed, 65% to 80% were seen once. V was trimmed by 5 bases and J by 1 base, leaving 11 bases between them. The CDR3 runs to 13 residues. The germline V gene encodes CDR1 DFQATT and CDR2 SNEGSKA (reference sequence). J is TRBJ1-2 and V is TRBV20-1, with unresolved D. The specimen sequenced was sorted CD4+, CD8+, or CD8+CD57+ T cells (not recorded which) from PBMCs. The sequence was obtained from a human donor in good health, serving as a control. CDR3 nucleotide sequence: TGCAGTGCTTGGCGGATGGTTAACTATGGCTACACCTTC. Translated: CSAWRMVNYGYTF.